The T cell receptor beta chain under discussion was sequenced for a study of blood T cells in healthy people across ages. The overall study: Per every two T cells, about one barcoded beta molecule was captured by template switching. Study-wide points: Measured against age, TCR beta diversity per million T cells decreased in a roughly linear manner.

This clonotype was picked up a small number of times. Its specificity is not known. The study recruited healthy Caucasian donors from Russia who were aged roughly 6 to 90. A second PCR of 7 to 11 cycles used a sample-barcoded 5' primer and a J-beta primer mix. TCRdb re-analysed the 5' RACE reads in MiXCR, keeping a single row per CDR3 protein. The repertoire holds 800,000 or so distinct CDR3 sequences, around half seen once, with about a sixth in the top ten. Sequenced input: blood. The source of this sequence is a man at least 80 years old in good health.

The CDR3 is CASNRTSGRPEETQYF. The CDR3 coding sequence is TGTGCCAGCAACCGGACTAGCGGGAGGCCAGAAGAGACCCAGTACTTC. The rearrangement links TRBV21-1 to TRBJ2-5; TRBD2 is taken as the D call from the table, unchecked against the DNA. TRBV21-1 is tagged as a pseudogene. CDR3 length: 16 amino acids.